Listed below are T cell receptor beta chains from one sample, sequenced in a study of early T cells in non-severe SARS-CoV-2 infection. MiXCR, applied by TCRdb to the 5' RACE reads, yields one record per CDR3 protein. The sample includes tens of thousands of distinct CDR3 sequences, around 8.4% of them seen just once. The material sequenced was whole blood. The receptors here all came from an adult who was a healthcare worker with PCR-confirmed SARS-CoV-2 infection or an uninfected control (not recorded which). CDR3s include the opening cysteine and the closing phenylalanine or tryptophan. A D gene is named only where the DNA matches it firmly. Clone size is not always given. Where it is, it says once, few, many or a class for expanded clones.

>TRBJ1-3|NA|NA|TRBV25-1
CASSTSSGNTIYF
TGTGCCAGCAGTACCAGCTCTGGAAACACCATATATTTT
>TRBJ2-3|NA|few|TRBV20-1
CSAMRVVTDTQYF
TGCAGTGCCATGAGGGTCGTCACAGATACGCAGTATTTT
>TRBJ2-7|NA|many|TRBV4-2
CASSPDRGNSYEQYF
TGTGCCAGCAGCCCCGACAGAGGGAACTCCTACGAGCAGTACTTC
>TRBJ2-3|NA|NA|TRBV7-2
CASSFYDTQYF
TGTGCCAGCAGCTTCTACGATACGCAGTATTTT
>TRBJ2-1|TRBD2|many|TRBV4-3
CASSQVVMGLDYPHEQFF
TGCGCCAGCAGCCAAGTAGTGATGGGACTAGATTATCCCCATGAGCAGTTCTTC
>TRBJ2-7|TRBD1|many|TRBV29-1
CSVGGGQGPDEQYF
TGCAGCGTTGGAGGGGGACAGGGTCCCGACGAGCAGTACTTC
>TRBJ1-3|TRBD1|NA|TRBV7-9
CASSSTGAGNTIYF
TGTGCCAGCAGCTCCACAGGGGCTGGAAACACCATATATTTT
>TRBJ2-3|TRBD2|NA|TRBV4-2
CASSQELRGGTDTQYF
TGTGCCAGCAGCCAAGAGTTGCGGGGGGGTACAGATACGCAGTATTTT
>TRBJ1-2|NA|few|TRBV19
CASSIEGAKPNYGYTF
TGTGCCAGTAGTATAGAAGGGGCCAAGCCCAACTATGGCTACACCTTC
>TRBJ1-6|NA|once|TRBV3-1
CASSLPAGTSPHHF
TGTGCCAGCAGCCTCCCAGCAGGGACCTCACCCCACCACTTT
>TRBJ1-1|NA|many|TRBV6-6
CASRVTGENTEAFF
TGTGCCAGCAGGGTCACAGGAGAGAACACTGAAGCTTTCTTT
>TRBJ2-1|TRBD2|many|TRBV20-1
CSAGRTSSPYNEQFF
TGCAGTGCTGGAAGGACTAGTTCTCCCTACAATGAGCAGTTCTTC
>TRBJ2-2|NA|few|TRBV5-1
CASSPKASRTGELFF
TGCGCCAGCAGCCCCAAGGCTAGCAGGACCGGGGAGCTGTTTTTT
>TRBJ1-5|NA|NA|TRBV29-1
CSVVDSSNQPQHF
TGCAGCGTTGTAGACAGCAGCAATCAGCCCCAGCATTTT
>TRBJ1-6|NA|many|TRBV6-5
CASSYEGGNSPLHF
TGTGCCAGCAGTTATGAGGGGGGGAATTCACCCCTCCACTTT
>TRBJ2-2|NA|NA|TRBV9
CASSPFSGVNTGELFF
TGTGCCAGCAGCCCTTTTAGCGGAGTGAACACCGGGGAGCTGTTTTTT
>TRBJ2-1|NA|few|TRBV12-5
CASGLVVGANFYNEQFF
TGTGCTAGTGGTTTGGTAGTGGGGGCGAACTTCTACAATGAGCAGTTCTTC
>TRBJ2-3|NA|many|TRBV28
CASTPLPGREDTDTQYF
TGTGCCAGCACCCCGCTTCCTGGCAGGGAGGACACAGATACGCAGTATTTT
>TRBJ2-7|NA|NA|TRBV3-1
CASSPLGQHSSYEQYF
TGTGCCAGCAGCCCTCTAGGACAGCACAGCTCCTACGAGCAGTACTTC
>TRBJ2-1|NA|many|TRBV3-1
CASSQDRVDSYNEQFF
TGTGCCAGCAGCCAAGATAGGGTGGACTCCTACAATGAGCAGTTCTTC
>TRBJ1-5|TRBD1|many|TRBV6-2/TRBV6-3
CASNPGTAHSNQPQHF
TGTGCCAGCAATCCCGGGACAGCCCATAGCAATCAGCCCCAGCATTTT
>TRBJ2-3|NA|few|TRBV7-9
CASSLDGPRTDTQYF
TGTGCCAGCAGCTTAGACGGTCCACGCACAGATACGCAGTATTTT
>TRBJ2-3|NA|NA|TRBV5-4
CASSPTGTDTQYF
TGTGCCAGCAGCCCTACAGGAACAGATACGCAGTATTTT
>TRBJ2-5|NA|many|TRBV30
CAWSVGLSKETQYF
TGTGCCTGGAGTGTCGGACTCTCCAAAGAGACCCAGTACTTC
>TRBJ2-7|NA|NA|TRBV20-1
CSATSWEKLPYEQYF
TGCAGTGCTACGAGTTGGGAGAAGTTACCCTACGAGCAGTACTTC
>TRBJ1-1|TRBD1|few|TRBV15
CATTRGRWDTEAFF
TGTGCCACAACCAGGGGGCGGTGGGACACTGAAGCTTTCTTT
>TRBJ1-5|NA|many|TRBV14
CASSQDPDYSNQPQHF
TGTGCCAGCAGCCAAGATCCGGACTATAGCAATCAGCCCCAGCATTTT
>TRBJ2-7|NA|NA|TRBV20-1
CSAPVRRGYSGEQYF
TGCAGTGCTCCTGTGCGCCGGGGTTATAGCGGCGAGCAGTACTTC
>TRBJ2-3|TRBD2|many|TRBV5-1
CASSSGTSSSPSTDTQYF
TGCGCCAGCAGTTCCGGGACTAGTTCTTCCCCTAGCACAGATACGCAGTATTTT
>TRBJ2-1|TRBD1|many|TRBV30
CAWSPGQGRNNEQFF
TGTGCCTGGAGCCCCGGACAGGGGAGAAACAATGAGCAGTTCTTC
>TRBJ2-6|NA|NA|TRBV5-1
CASSVTTGSSGANVLTF
TGCGCCAGCAGCGTGACGACAGGATCCTCTGGGGCCAACGTCCTGACTTTC
>TRBJ2-7|NA|NA|TRBV7-9
CASSLVGTAYEQYF
TGTGCCAGCAGCTTAGTTGGTACAGCCTACGAGCAGTACTTC
>TRBJ1-6|NA|few|TRBV5-1
CASRENHNSPLHF
TGCGCCAGCAGGGAGAACCATAATTCACCCCTCCACTTT
>TRBJ1-4|NA|NA|TRBV20-1
CSANWGVITKNLFF
TGCAGTGCTAATTGGGGTGTGATCACCAAAAATCTGTTTTTT
>TRBJ2-7|TRBD1|many|TRBV5-1
CASSFKTGGFEQYF
TGCGCCAGCAGCTTCAAGACAGGGGGCTTCGAGCAGTACTTC
>TRBJ2-2|TRBD1|many|TRBV5-6
CASSYTGTGGTGELFF
TGTGCCAGCAGCTATACCGGGACAGGGGGCACCGGGGAGCTGTTTTTT
>TRBJ2-2|TRBD2|many|TRBV11-2
CASSDGGSGRERANTGELFF
TGTGCCAGCAGCGACGGTGGAAGCGGGAGGGAGCGAGCGAACACCGGGGAGCTGTTTTTT